The 31 T cell receptor beta chains given below trace back to one sample, sequenced in a study of cytomegalovirus exposure and HLA in healthy donors. With 60 Vbeta and 13 Jbeta primers, the PCR was carried out. The assay was immunoSEQ multiplex PCR, and TCRdb's table has in-frame clones only and misses some. The sample records some 100,000 clones, roughly 79% being singletons. The sequencing input was PBMCs. Receptor source: a female donor in good health and CMV-seropositive.

This chain connects TRBV5-1 to TRBJ1-2; a weak D match, TRBD1 (6 bases). Germline V CDR1 and CDR2: SGHRS, YFSETQ. The V gene lost 3 bases and the J gene lost 4 bases, with 13 bases spanning the gap. The CDR3 covers 14 residues. Here the CDR3 DNA reads TGCGCCAGCAGCTCGGGAGGGGGAGGCTATGGCTACACCTTC. Translating it yields CASSSGGGGYGYTF.

This sequence joins TRBV29-1 and TRBJ2-1; 9 positions match TRBD2. The junction had 6 bases not matched to a gene; V was cut back by 6 bases and J by 0 bases. The germline CDR1 and CDR2 sequences are SQVTM and ANQGSEA. The length of the CDR3 is 15 residues. The CDR3 spells CSVDLAGSSYNEQFF. The CDR3 bases are TGCAGCGTGGATCTAGCGGGAAGCTCCTACAATGAGCAGTTCTTC.

The gene calls are TRBV5-8 and TRBJ1-4; D is uncertain. Germline V gene sequence: CDR1 SGHTS, CDR2 YDEGEE. Trimming left V 0 bases short and J 1 base short, with 7 bases between. The CDR3 spans 15 residues. This chain's CDR3 is CASSLGRQTNEKLFF. The CDR3 DNA sequence: TGTGCCAGCAGCTTGGGCAGGCAAACTAATGAAAAACTGTTTTTT.

This clone appeared a single time. The rearrangement joins TRBV4-1 to TRBJ2-1, with 10 bases that match TRBD1. The V segment lost 4 bases and the J segment 8 bases; nucleotides outside the gene matches: 2. The length of the CDR3 is 13 residues. Germline V lookup: CDR1 MGHRA, CDR2 YSYEKL. CDR3 sequence: CASSLGQGYEQFF. CDR3 coding DNA: TGCGCCAGCAGCCTGGGACAGGGGTATGAGCAGTTCTTC.

The table lists this clone with a count of one. The gene calls are TRBV28 and TRBJ2-7; possible D gene TRBD2, 5 bases. Trimming cost V 5 bases and J 2 bases, with 13 bases left between them. The germline CDR1 and CDR2 sequences are MDHEN and SYDVKM. CDR3 length: 14 amino acids. CDR3 in DNA: TGTGCCAGCAGTCCCCTAGAGGGTGCCTACGAGCAGTACTTC. Translated, it gives CASSPLEGAYEQYF. The full variable domain, completed using reference TRBV28 and TRBJ2-7, is DVKVTQSSRYLVKRTGEKVFLECVQDMDHENMFWYRQDPGLGLRLIYFSYDVKMKEKGDIPEGYSVSREKKERFSLILESASTNQTSMYLCASSPLEGAYEQYFGPGTRLTVT.

Worth noting for this clone: A junction boundary mismatches the germline segment, possibly from a read error. The chain has TRBV7-2 and TRBJ1-6; possible D gene TRBD1, 6 bases. The CDR3 spans 13 residues. Germline CDR1 SGHTA, CDR2 FQGNSA. CDR3 nucleotides: TGTGCCAGCAGCTCCGGACCGAGGAACAGGGTAATCTTT. Protein: CASSSGPRNRVIF. The complete variable domain, with remaining parts taken from reference TRBV7-2 and TRBJ1-6, reads GAGVSQSPSNKVTEKGKDVELRCDPISGHTALYWYRQSLGQGLEFLIYFQGNSAPDKSGLPSDRFSAERTGGSVSTLTIQRTQQEDSAVYLCASSSGPRNRVIFGNGTRLTVT.

This chain connects TRBV7-2 to TRBJ2-3; D is perhaps TRBD2 (7 bases). Germline V gene sequence: CDR1 SGHTA, CDR2 FQGNSA. Trimming removed 5 bases from V and 4 bases from J, with 16 bases in between. The CDR3 is 15 amino acids. The DNA of the CDR3 is TGTGCCAGCAGCCATAGGGGGAGGGCCGCAGATACGCAGTATTTT. Amino acids: CASSHRGRAADTQYF.

This clone came up once. The chain combines TRBV7-2 with TRBJ2-3; 15 bases line up with TRBD2. Germline V gives CDR1 SGHTA, CDR2 FQGNSA. The junction had 12 bases not matched to a gene; V was cut back by 8 bases and J by 3 bases. This CDR3 has 18 amino acids. In nucleotides, the CDR3 is TGTGCCAGCCCTTCGGGGACTAGCGGGGGGTATAGAACAGATACGCAGTATTTT. Residues: CASPSGTSGGYRTDTQYF. Variable domain in full (rest from reference TRBV7-2 and TRBJ2-3): GAGVSQSPSNKVTEKGKDVELRCDPISGHTALYWYRQSLGQGLEFLIYFQGNSAPDKSGLPSDRFSAERTGGSVSTLTIQRTQQEDSAVYLCASPSGTSGGYRTDTQYFGPGTRLTVL.

This clone came up a few times. The genes are TRBV2 and TRBJ1-5; D is possibly TRBD1 (5 bases). Trimming removed 7 bases from V and 0 bases from J, with 16 bases in between. Germline CDR1 SNHLY, CDR2 FYNNEI. This CDR3 has 16 amino acids. The CDR3 is CASTGGVSNSNQPQHF. The DNA of the CDR3 is TGTGCCAGCACCGGGGGGGTCTCCAATAGCAATCAGCCCCAGCATTTT.

The chain recombines TRBV9 with TRBJ2-7; a possible D gene is TRBD2 (5 bases). Looked up from germline, CDR1 is SGDLS and CDR2 is YYNGEE. This CDR3 contains 13 residues. The germline V and J ends were trimmed by 4 bases and 2 bases, with 10 bases remaining between them. This CDR3 is CASSRELAYEQYF. The CDR3 nucleotides are TGTGCCAGCAGCAGGGAGCTAGCCTACGAGCAGTACTTC.

The chain combines TRBV10-3 with TRBJ1-2; possibly TRBD1 for D (5 bases). Germline CDR1 is ENHRY and CDR2 is SYGVKD. CDR3 length equals 15 residues. V shed 2 bases and J shed 4 bases, with 14 bases lying between them. Here the CDR3 reads CAISEGGGTSYGYTF. The CDR3 bases are TGTGCCATCAGTGAGGGCGGGGGAACTAGCTATGGCTACACCTTC.

V is TRBV14 and J is TRBJ1-4, with D maybe TRBD1 (5 bases). V was cut by 3 bases and J by 7 bases, with 15 bases left in between. The CDR3 covers 15 residues. In germline, CDR1 is SGHDN, CDR2 FVKESK. The CDR3 region has the DNA TGTGCCAGCAGCCAGACGGGACGGGAGTTTGAAAAACTGTTTTTT. The encoded protein is CASSQTGREFEKLFF.

The chain has TRBV28 and TRBJ2-7; TRBD1 matches 9 bases. This CDR3 is built from 15 residues. The V segment lost 6 bases and the J segment 6 bases; nucleotides outside the gene matches: 12. Germline V gene data show CDR1 as MDHEN and CDR2 as SYDVKM. CDR3 protein: CASSQPGQGISEQYF. The CDR3, as DNA: TGTGCCAGCAGCCAGCCGGGACAGGGTATTTCCGAGCAGTACTTC.

The chain joins TRBV20-1 to TRBJ1-2, with unresolved D. Germline V gene sequence: CDR1 DFQATT, CDR2 SNEGSKA (reference sequence). This CDR3 is built from 11 residues. The CDR3 here is CAVGSSYGYTF. CDR3 sequence (DNA): TGCGCGGTCGGCAGCTCCTATGGCTACACCTTC.

This rearrangement joins TRBV5-1 to TRBJ2-5; TRBD1 might be the D (5 bases). Germline V gives CDR1 SGHRS, CDR2 YFSETQ. CDR3 length: 14 residues. V was shortened by 0 bases and J by 1 base, with 7 bases between the two germline ends. CDR3 amino acids: CASSLGGSQETQYF. The CDR3, as DNA: TGCGCCAGCAGCTTGGGGGGCAGCCAAGAGACCCAGTACTTC.

The chain employs TRBV5-4 and TRBJ1-2; 9 nucleotides line up with TRBD1. In germline, CDR1 is SGHNT, CDR2 YYREEE (reference sequence). V was pared by 0 bases and J by 1 base, with 16 bases of the junction left unmatched. The length of the CDR3 is 20 residues. The CDR3 sequence is CASSLESYPGQGISNYGYTF. In nucleotides, the CDR3 is TGTGCCAGCAGCTTGGAGTCGTACCCGGGACAGGGCATAAGTAACTATGGCTACACCTTC.

This clone was counted between two and nine times. The chain employs TRBV5-6 and TRBJ1-1; 10 nucleotides match TRBD1. Germline CDR1 and CDR2: SGHDT and YYEEEE. V was clipped by 4 bases and J by 0 bases; unmatched bases: 6. This CDR3 has 16 residues. CDR3 coding DNA: TGTGCCAGCAGCGGAGGGACAGGGGAGGTGAACACTGAAGCTTTCTTT. Residues: CASSGGTGEVNTEAFF. Full variable domain (outside the CDR3, taken from reference TRBV5-6 and TRBJ1-1): DAGVTQSPTHLIKTRGQQVTLRCSPKSGHDTVSWYQQALGQGPQFIFQYYEEEERQRGNFPDRFSGHQFPNYSSELNVNALLLGDSALYLCASSGGTGEVNTEAFFGQGTRLTVV.

This clone came up a few times. The chain recombines TRBV5-1 with TRBJ1-1; D remains ambiguous. V was clipped by 5 bases and J by 4 bases, with 15 bases between them. CDR1 is SGHRS and CDR2 is YFSETQ in the germline V gene. CDR3 size: 14 residues. CDR3: CASRSMVGGTEAFF. The DNA for the CDR3 is TGCGCCAGCAGATCTATGGTAGGCGGCACTGAAGCTTTCTTT. Filled out from reference TRBV5-1 and TRBJ1-1, the complete variable domain reads KAGVTQTPRYLIKTRGQQVTLSCSPISGHRSVSWYQQTPGQGLQFLFEYFSETQRNKGNFPGRFSGRQFSNSRSEMNVSTLELGDSALYLCASRSMVGGTEAFFGQGTRLTVV.

V and J are TRBV29-1 and TRBJ2-3, with a tentative D call TRBD2 (5 bases). Germline loops: CDR1 SQVTM, CDR2 ANQGSEA. V lost 5 bases, J lost 8 bases, and 8 bases lay in between. The CDR3 sequence is 10 residues long. This CDR3 reads CSVKEATQYF. The CDR3 nucleotides read TGCAGCGTTAAGGAGGCTACGCAGTATTTT.

This chain uses TRBV6-5 with TRBJ2-4, with TRBD2 matching 11 bases. Germline CDR1 reads MNHEY; CDR2 reads SVGAGI. The CDR3 totals 14 residues. V trimming: 6 bases; J trimming: 7 bases; junction bases outside the gene matches: 5. CDR3 sequence: CASRALAGENIQYF. The CDR3, as DNA: TGTGCCAGCAGAGCACTAGCGGGGGAGAACATTCAGTACTTC.

The chain links TRBV27 to TRBJ2-7; 9 bases map to TRBD2. The trim removed 3 bases at V and 7 bases at J, leaving 1 base unmatched. The CDR3 loop spans 12 amino acids. Per the germline V gene, CDR1 is MNHEY and CDR2 is SMNVEV (reference sequence). The CDR3 nucleotides read TGTGCCAGCAGTTTGAGCGGGAGGGAGCAGTACTTC. Its protein is CASSLSGREQYF.

The genes are TRBV7-2 and TRBJ2-7, with 9 nucleotides matching TRBD1. Germline V lookup: CDR1 SGHTA, CDR2 FQGNSA. This CDR3 has 16 amino acids. Losses at the gene ends were 5 bases for V and 1 base for J; bases not matched to a gene: 9. The CDR3 DNA is TGTGCCAGCAGCACCTCCCTCGGGACAGGGTCCTACGAGCAGTACTTC. Translation gives CASSTSLGTGSYEQYF.

This clone was detected a few times. The V call is TRBV23-1, the J call TRBJ2-7, with TRBD2 matching 9 bases. TRBV23-1 is sorted into the ORF group, with uncertain function. This CDR3 is built from 17 residues. After removal of 0 bases from V and 0 bases from J, the junction contained 6 bases not matched to a gene. The chain's CDR3 is CASSQSLAGTSSYEQYF. DNA of the CDR3: TGCGCCAGCAGTCAATCGCTAGCGGGGACTAGCTCCTACGAGCAGTACTTC.

This clone has ten or more counts. The V and J genes are TRBV5-4 and TRBJ2-3; 10 bases align to TRBD2. CDR3 length: 15 amino acids. The germline V gene has CDR1 SGHNT and CDR2 YYREEE (reference sequence). V shed 5 bases and J 4 bases; nucleotides not matched to a gene: 7. The CDR3 reads CASRASGRGPDTQYF. DNA for the CDR3: TGTGCCAGCAGGGCTAGCGGGAGAGGTCCAGATACGCAGTATTTT.

The V gene is TRBV28, the J gene TRBJ2-3, with D maybe TRBD1 (6 bases). The CDR3 loop spans 13 amino acids. CDR1 and CDR2 (germline): MDHEN, SYDVKM. Deletions cut 5 bases from V and 10 bases from J, with 16 bases between. The CDR3 region has the DNA TGTGCCAGCAGTCCCTGGGGGCCTCCTGCGCAGTATTTT. This sequence encodes CASSPWGPPAQYF.

The chain uses TRBV2 and TRBJ2-7; weak D call: TRBD2 (6 bases). The CDR3 covers 14 residues. CDR1 and CDR2 (germline): SNHLY, FYNNEI. The V and J ends lost 7 bases and 4 bases respectively, with 17 bases between them. The CDR3 DNA follows: TGTGCCAGCAATGGGGGGTCCCCCCCTTACGAGCAGTACTTC. Its protein is CASNGGSPPYEQYF.

The CDR3 nucleotides read TGTGCCTGGAGTGCAAGGCCGGGACTAAGTGGCTACACCTTC. This sequence encodes CAWSARPGLSGYTF. The chain carries TRBV30 and TRBJ1-2; possible D gene TRBD1, 5 bases. Germline V gives CDR1 GTSNPN, CDR2 SVGIG (reference sequence). Deletions cut 1 base from V and 7 bases from J, with 16 bases between. This CDR3 contains 14 residues.

CDR3 sequence reads: CASRTGQTSYEQYF. The CDR3 DNA is TGTGCCAGCAGGACCGGACAGACGTCCTACGAGCAGTACTTC. The genes are TRBV6-5 and TRBJ2-7; D is perhaps TRBD1 (6 bases). Trimming pared 6 bases from V and 1 base from J, leaving 13 bases between. This CDR3 comprises 14 residues. The germline gives CDR1 MNHEY, CDR2 SVGAGI.

Points on this clone: Other DNA sequences in the same sample also yield this CDR3. V is TRBV11-2 and J is TRBJ2-6, with 8 bases that match TRBD1. Per the germline V gene, CDR1 is SGHAT and CDR2 is FQNNGV. CDR3 length equals 16 residues. The ends lost 3 bases at V and 0 bases at J; junction bases unmatched: 1. This CDR3 reads CASSLDRVSGANVLTF. CDR3 nucleotides: TGTGCCAGCAGCTTGGACAGGGTCTCTGGGGCCAACGTCCTGACTTTC.

The chain joins TRBV11-2 to TRBJ1-2, with D hard to call. Trimming pared 0 bases from V and 4 bases from J, leaving 18 bases between. The CDR3 extends over 17 amino acids. Per the germline V gene, CDR1 is SGHAT and CDR2 is FQNNGV. CDR3: CASSLDQRLRGIYGYTF. CDR3 nucleotides: TGTGCCAGCAGCTTAGATCAGCGTTTGCGGGGAATCTATGGCTACACCTTC.

This rearrangement joins TRBV5-1 to TRBJ2-2; the D gene is possibly TRBD2 (6 bases). Germline CDR1 SGHRS, CDR2 YFSETQ. The CDR3 totals 14 residues. V was cut by 2 bases and J by 3 bases, with 8 bases left in between. The chain's CDR3 is CASSFWGDTGELFF. The CDR3 nucleotides are TGCGCCAGCAGCTTTTGGGGGGACACCGGGGAGCTGTTTTTT.